These 5 T cell receptor beta chains came from one sample sequenced in a study of blood T cell repertoires in COVID-19. Using immunoSEQ multiplex PCR, the repertoire was profiled, and TCRdb retains in-frame clones only, with some absent. The data show 88,000 or so clones, about 85% seen once. Sequencing was performed on peripheral blood. The receptors come from a man in his 60s with acute or convalescent COVID-19.

CDR3 region: CASSQDGGWAEQYF. The CDR3, as DNA: TGCGCCAGCAGCCAAGATGGTGGGTGGGCCGAGCAGTACTTC. The rearrangement uses TRBV4-1 and TRBJ2-7; D gene ambiguous. The CDR3 has 14 amino acids. The V gene lost 0 bases and the J gene lost 6 bases, with 12 bases spanning the gap. In germline, CDR1 is MGHRA, CDR2 YSYEKL.

The CDR3 DNA reads as TGTGCCAGCAGCGATACCGGGACTAGCGGGAGTGTGGGTCCAGATACGCAGTATTTT. Protein: CASSDTGTSGSVGPDTQYF. The chain joins TRBV3-1 (or the pseudogene TRBV3-2) to TRBJ2-3, with 14 bases matching TRBD2. Per germline, CDR1 LGHDT and CDR2 YNNKEL (reference sequence). V was clipped by 5 bases and J by 4 bases; unmatched bases: 14. The CDR3 runs 19 residues.

This clone turned up a few times. The rearrangement links TRBV5-1 to TRBJ1-2; D possibly corresponds to TRBD1 (6 bases). V dropped 4 bases and J dropped 7 bases, with 17 bases sitting between them. CDR3 length: 14 amino acids. Germline values: CDR1 SGHRS, CDR2 YFSETQ. CDR3 sequence (DNA): TGCGCCAGCAGCCCGGACGGGGGGCGGGCTGGCTACACCTTC. Its translation is CASSPDGGRAGYTF.

This clone was recorded only once. The genes are TRBV7-2 and TRBJ2-1, with TRBD2 identical over 10 bases. This CDR3 comprises 16 residues. The V gene's germline CDR1 is SGHTA and CDR2 FQGNSA. Trimming took 1 base from V and 10 from J; bases not matched to a gene: 10. The CDR3: CASSLDSGTSAGEQFF. The CDR3 DNA is TGTGCCAGCAGCTTAGATTCGGGGACTAGCGCCGGGGAGCAGTTCTTC.

The chain employs TRBV2 and TRBJ2-7, with D possibly being TRBD2 (5 bases). The V and J ends lost 2 bases and 5 bases respectively, with 16 bases between them. Germline V CDR1 and CDR2: SNHLY, FYNNEI. The CDR3 is made up of 15 amino acids. The CDR3 coding sequence is TGTGCCAGCAGTGAAATCAGGCCAGCGAGGGACGAGCAGTACTTC. It translates to CASSEIRPARDEQYF.